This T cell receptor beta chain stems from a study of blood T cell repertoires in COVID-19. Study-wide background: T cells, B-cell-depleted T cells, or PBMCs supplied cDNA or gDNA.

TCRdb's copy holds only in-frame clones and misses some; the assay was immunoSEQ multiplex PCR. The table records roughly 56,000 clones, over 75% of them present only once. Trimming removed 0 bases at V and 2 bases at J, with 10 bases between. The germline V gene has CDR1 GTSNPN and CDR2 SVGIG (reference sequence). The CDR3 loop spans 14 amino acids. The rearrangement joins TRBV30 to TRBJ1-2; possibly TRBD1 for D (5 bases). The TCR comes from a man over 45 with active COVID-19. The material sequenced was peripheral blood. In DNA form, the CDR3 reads TGTGCCTGGAGTGTACATGGGGGGAACTATGGCTACACCTTC. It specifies CAWSVHGGNYGYTF.